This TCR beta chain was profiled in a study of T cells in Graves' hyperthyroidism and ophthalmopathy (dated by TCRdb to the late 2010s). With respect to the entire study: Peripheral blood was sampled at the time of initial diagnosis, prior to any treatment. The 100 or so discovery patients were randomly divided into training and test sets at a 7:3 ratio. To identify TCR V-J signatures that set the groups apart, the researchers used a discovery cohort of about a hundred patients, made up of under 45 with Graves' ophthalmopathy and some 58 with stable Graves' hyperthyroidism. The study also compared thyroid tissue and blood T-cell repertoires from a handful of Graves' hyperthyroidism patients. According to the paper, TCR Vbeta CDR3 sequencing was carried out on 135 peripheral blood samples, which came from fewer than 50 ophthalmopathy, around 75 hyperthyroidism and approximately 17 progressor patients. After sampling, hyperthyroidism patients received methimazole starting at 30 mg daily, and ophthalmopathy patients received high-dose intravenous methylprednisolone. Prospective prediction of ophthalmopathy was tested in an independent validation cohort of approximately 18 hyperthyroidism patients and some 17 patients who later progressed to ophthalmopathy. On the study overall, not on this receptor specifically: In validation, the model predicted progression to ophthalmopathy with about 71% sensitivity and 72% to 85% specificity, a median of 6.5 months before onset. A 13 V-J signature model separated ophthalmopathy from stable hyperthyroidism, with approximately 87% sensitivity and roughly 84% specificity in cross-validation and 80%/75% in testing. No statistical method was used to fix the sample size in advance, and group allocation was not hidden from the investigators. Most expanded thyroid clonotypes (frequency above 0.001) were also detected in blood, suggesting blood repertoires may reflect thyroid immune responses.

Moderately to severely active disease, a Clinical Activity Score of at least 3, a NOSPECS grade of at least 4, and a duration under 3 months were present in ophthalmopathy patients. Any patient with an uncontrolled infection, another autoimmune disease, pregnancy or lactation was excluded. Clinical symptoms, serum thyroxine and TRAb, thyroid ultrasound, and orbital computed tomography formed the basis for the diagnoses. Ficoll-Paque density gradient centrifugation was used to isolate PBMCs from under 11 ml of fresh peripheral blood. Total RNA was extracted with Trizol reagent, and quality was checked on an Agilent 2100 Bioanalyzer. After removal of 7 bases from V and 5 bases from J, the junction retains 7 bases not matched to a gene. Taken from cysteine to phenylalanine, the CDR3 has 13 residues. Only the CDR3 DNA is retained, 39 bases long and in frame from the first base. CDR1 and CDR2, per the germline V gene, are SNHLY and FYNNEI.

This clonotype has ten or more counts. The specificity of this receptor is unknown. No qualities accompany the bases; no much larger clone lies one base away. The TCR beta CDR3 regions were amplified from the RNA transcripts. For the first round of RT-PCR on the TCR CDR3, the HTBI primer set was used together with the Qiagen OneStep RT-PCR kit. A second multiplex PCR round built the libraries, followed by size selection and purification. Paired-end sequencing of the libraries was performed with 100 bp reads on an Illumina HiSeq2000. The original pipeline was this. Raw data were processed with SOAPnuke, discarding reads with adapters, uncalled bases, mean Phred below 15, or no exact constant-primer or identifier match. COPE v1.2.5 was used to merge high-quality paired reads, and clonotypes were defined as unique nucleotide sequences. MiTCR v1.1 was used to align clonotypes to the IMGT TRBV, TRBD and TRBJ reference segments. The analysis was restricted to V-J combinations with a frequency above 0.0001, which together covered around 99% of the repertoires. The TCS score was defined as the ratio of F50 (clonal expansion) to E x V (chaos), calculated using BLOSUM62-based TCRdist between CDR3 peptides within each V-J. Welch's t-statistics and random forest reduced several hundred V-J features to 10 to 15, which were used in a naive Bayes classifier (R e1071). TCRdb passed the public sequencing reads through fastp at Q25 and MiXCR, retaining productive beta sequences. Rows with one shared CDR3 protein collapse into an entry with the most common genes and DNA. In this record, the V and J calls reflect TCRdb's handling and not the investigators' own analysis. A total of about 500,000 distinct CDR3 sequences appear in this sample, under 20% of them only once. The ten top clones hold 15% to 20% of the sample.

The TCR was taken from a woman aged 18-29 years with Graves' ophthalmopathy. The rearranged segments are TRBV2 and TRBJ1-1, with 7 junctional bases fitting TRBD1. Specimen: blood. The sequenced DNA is TGTGCCAGCACTGACAGGGTTCGAACTGAAGCTTTCTTT. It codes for CASTDRVRTEAFF.